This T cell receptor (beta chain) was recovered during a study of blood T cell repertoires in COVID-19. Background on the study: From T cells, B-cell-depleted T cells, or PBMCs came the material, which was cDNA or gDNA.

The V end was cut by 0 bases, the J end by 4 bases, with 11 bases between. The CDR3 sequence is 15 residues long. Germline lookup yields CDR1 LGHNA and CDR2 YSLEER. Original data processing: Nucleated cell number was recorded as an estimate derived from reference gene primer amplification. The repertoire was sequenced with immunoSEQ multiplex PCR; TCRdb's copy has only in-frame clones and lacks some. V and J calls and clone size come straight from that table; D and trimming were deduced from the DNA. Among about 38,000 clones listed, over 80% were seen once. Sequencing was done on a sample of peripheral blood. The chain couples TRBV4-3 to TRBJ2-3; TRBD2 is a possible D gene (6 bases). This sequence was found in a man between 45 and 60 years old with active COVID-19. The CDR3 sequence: CASSQDGGVADTQYF. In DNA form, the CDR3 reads TGCGCCAGCAGCCAAGATGGAGGGGTGGCAGATACGCAGTATTTT.